Presented here are 6 T cell receptor beta chains from one specimen sequenced in a study of blood T cells in healthy people across ages. Then a second PCR, running about 6 to 11 cycles, was carried out with a sample-barcoded 5' primer and a J-beta primer mix. TCRdb itself ran the 5' RACE reads through MiXCR, one entry per CDR3 protein. This sample has fewer than 1,200,000 distinct CDR3 sequences, with almost 25% found just once. The sample also formed part of further work on T cells of mothers and their children.

The sample comprised blood. The receptors come from a girl aged 2 to 9 in good health.

V and J are TRBV3-1 and TRBJ2-7; no definite D call. The V gene's germline CDR1 is LGHDT and CDR2 YNNKEL (reference sequence). V lost 4 bases, J lost 8 bases, and 9 bases lay in between. CDR3 length: 11 residues. CDR3 DNA: TGTGCCAGCAGCCGGAAAAAACAGCAGTACTTC. Translating gives CASSRKKQQYF.

The rearrangement links TRBV12-3 or TRBV12-4 to TRBJ2-3; TRBD1 matches at 9 bases. V dropped 6 bases and J dropped 2; count of bases not matched to a gene: 6. This CDR3 is 15 amino acids long. In DNA form, the CDR3 reads TGTGCCAGCAGCTCGGGACAGGGAGACACAGATACGCAGTATTTT. Protein product: CASSSGQGDTDTQYF.

V gene TRBV10-3 combines with J gene TRBJ2-5; D gene uncertain. The last part of the DNA fits TRBJ2-7 better; the J call may be wrong. The CDR3 length is 12 residues. Germline V gives CDR1 ENHRY, CDR2 SYGVKD. The chain's CDR3 is CAISEGINEQYF. The CDR3 DNA reads TGTGCCATCAGTGAGGGAATCAACGAGCAGTACTTC.

The CDR3 region has the DNA TGCGCCAGCCAAGGGCCCGGGCGGCAGTTCTTC. As protein: CASQGPGRQFF. V and J are TRBV5-1 and TRBJ2-1; D gene ambiguous. The CDR3 runs to 11 residues. Germline assignment: CDR1 SGHRS and CDR2 YFSETQ. V shed 7 bases and J shed 12 bases, with 14 bases lying between them.

The chain employs TRBV5-1 and TRBJ2-1, with TRBD2 identical over 9 bases. The CDR3 extends over 17 amino acids. Losses at the gene ends were 0 bases for V and 5 bases for J; bases not matched to a gene: 9. CDR1 and CDR2 from the germline V gene are SGHRS and YFSETQ. CDR3 sequence (DNA): TGCGCCAGCAGCTTGGCCTACGAATTAGCGGGGGACAATGAGCAGTTCTTC. Translating gives CASSLAYELAGDNEQFF.

V gene TRBV7-2 combines with J gene TRBJ1-6; the D gene is possibly TRBD1 (5 bases). The ends were cut back, 2 bases at V and 6 bases at J, with 14 bases in the middle. CDR3 length: 16 residues. Germline V gene data show CDR1 as SGHTA and CDR2 as FQGNSA. CDR3 nucleotide sequence: TGTGCCAGCAGCTTAAACGGGGACCGAACTAATTCACCCCTCCACTTT. Its translation is CASSLNGDRTNSPLHF.